These 32 T cell receptor beta chains share one sample of origin, sequenced in a study of spatial heterogeneity in lung cancer. Using its own MiXCR run on the 5' RACE reads, TCRdb lists one record per CDR3 protein. The sample lists approximately 70,000 distinct CDR3 sequences, roughly 8.9% occurring once. Time point meaning: blood at routine non-recurrence follow-up after resection. The source was PBMCs, collected at follow-up. The receptors were gathered from a female donor with early-stage non-small cell lung cancer.

The chain has TRBV19 and TRBJ2-2, with 9 positions matching TRBD1. CDR1 and CDR2 (germline): LNHDA, SQIVND (reference sequence). J was trimmed by 3 bases and V by 3 bases; bases with no gene match: 14. This CDR3 contains 19 residues. In nucleotides, the CDR3 is TGTGCCAGTAGTATCCACCGGGACAGGGTATTTCGGGACACCGGGGAGCTGTTTTTT. Residues: CASSIHRDRVFRDTGELFF.

This clonotype was seen only a few times. The chain links TRBV6-5 to TRBJ2-3, with D possibly TRBD2 on 6 matching bases. CDR3 length: 14 residues. Trimming removed 4 bases at V and 6 bases at J, with 14 bases between. Germline values: CDR1 MNHEY, CDR2 SVGAGI. CDR3 nucleotide sequence: TGTGCCAGCAGTTCCCGGGACTTCGGGGATACGCAGTATTTT. Translating gives CASSSRDFGDTQYF.

In DNA form, the CDR3 reads TGTGCCAGTAGACGGTCGACTAGCGGGGACTACGAGCAGTACTTC. Amino acid sequence: CASRRSTSGDYEQYF. The V gene is TRBV19, the J gene TRBJ2-7; TRBD2 aligns across 11 bases. CDR1 LNHDA and CDR2 SQIVND come from the germline V gene (reference sequence). The CDR3 has 15 amino acids. V shed 6 bases, J shed 3 bases, and the junction held 7 bases outside the gene matches.

This clonotype was observed a few times. The gene calls are TRBV10-3 and TRBJ2-1, with 8 bases aligning to TRBD2. Germline values: CDR1 ENHRY, CDR2 SYGVKD. Unmatched junction bases numbered 9, after V lost 10 bases and J lost 7 bases. This CDR3 region has 13 residues. The CDR3, as DNA: TGTGCCACCCTAGCGGGCCGTTGGAATGAGCAGTTCTTC. It is translated as CATLAGRWNEQFF.

This clonotype was seen repeatedly, ten times or more. This rearrangement joins TRBV4-2 to TRBJ2-7; D gene unclear. The CDR3 is 17 amino acids. V was clipped by 4 bases and J by 3 bases, with 22 bases between them. The germline V gene encodes CDR1 LGHNA and CDR2 YNFKEQ. The DNA for the CDR3 is TGTGCCAGCAGCCGAAGCAAGGCCGTGACGGAAGGCTACGAGCAGTACTTC. As protein: CASSRSKAVTEGYEQYF.

The sample holds many counts of this clonotype. The chain is built from TRBV5-1 and TRBJ1-1; D call uncertain. Germline-derived CDR1 and CDR2 are SGHRS and YFSETQ. The CDR3 has 13 residues. Between the trimmed V and J ends, which lost 4 bases and 0 bases, there was a span of 7 bases. Written as DNA, the CDR3 is TGCGCCAGCAGCGCCACTCTGAACACTGAAGCTTTCTTT. This encodes CASSATLNTEAFF. Filled out from reference TRBV5-1 and TRBJ1-1, the complete variable domain reads KAGVTQTPRYLIKTRGQQVTLSCSPISGHRSVSWYQQTPGQGLQFLFEYFSETQRNKGNFPGRFSGRQFSNSRSEMNVSTLELGDSALYLCASSATLNTEAFFGQGTRLTVV.

The rearrangement links TRBV27 to TRBJ1-3, with D unclear. The CDR3 contains 11 residues. V lost 3 bases and J 3 bases, leaving 0 bases between the germline ends. Germline assignment: CDR1 MNHEY and CDR2 SMNVEV (reference sequence). The CDR3 DNA sequence: TGTGCCAGCAGTTTTGGAAACACCATATATTTT. Translation gives CASSFGNTIYF.

In this sample, this clonotype turned up many times. The chain links TRBV24-1 to TRBJ2-7; D not resolved. Germline CDR1 and CDR2: KGHDR and SFDVKD. V dropped 0 bases and J dropped 4 bases, with 0 bases sitting between them. The CDR3 has 11 residues. The CDR3 region is CATSDLYEQYF. The CDR3 DNA sequence: TGTGCCACCAGTGATTTGTACGAGCAGTACTTC.

This clonotype was seen ten or more times. CDR3 amino acids: CASSPLAGGSYNEQFF. In DNA, the CDR3 is TGTGCCAGTAGTCCATTAGCGGGAGGGTCCTACAATGAGCAGTTCTTC. The chain uses TRBV19 and TRBJ2-1; 11 nucleotides line up with TRBD2. V lost 5 bases and J lost 1; bases outside the gene matches: 4. CDR3 length: 16 amino acids. Germline V CDR1 and CDR2: LNHDA, SQIVND (reference sequence).

In this sample, this clonotype turned up many times. The chain uses TRBV5-1 and TRBJ2-7; 7 nucleotides line up with TRBD2. The J segment lost 7 bases and the V segment lost 5 bases, leaving 12 bases of the junction unmatched. This CDR3 spans 14 amino acids. Per the germline V gene, CDR1 is SGHRS and CDR2 is YFSETQ. The CDR3 loop reads CASRLGGRAGEQYF. The CDR3 bases are TGCGCCAGCAGACTCGGCGGGAGAGCGGGTGAGCAGTACTTC.

This clonotype was recorded a few times. V is TRBV29-1 and J is TRBJ1-2; 7 bases are a match to TRBD1. The CDR3 runs to 11 residues. Germline V gene lookup returns CDR1 SQVTM and CDR2 ANQGSEA. Germline trimming cut 4 bases from V and 8 bases from J; bases unmatched to any gene: 4. CDR3 loop: CSVGQGGGYTF. The CDR3, as DNA: TGCAGCGTTGGACAGGGCGGGGGCTACACCTTC.

The chain is built from TRBV29-1 and TRBJ2-1; TRBD2 is a possible D gene (5 bases). The length of the CDR3 is 12 residues. V lost 4 bases, J lost 3 bases, and 7 bases lay in between. CDR1 is SQVTM, CDR2 ANQGSEA, per germline. This CDR3 is CSVAGIYNEQFF. CDR3 in DNA: TGCAGCGTTGCCGGGATCTACAATGAGCAGTTCTTC.

At least ten counts were recorded for this clonotype. The chain couples TRBV7-3 to TRBJ1-1; the D is unclear. The CDR3 covers 15 residues. Germline lookup yields CDR1 SGHTA and CDR2 FQGTGA. V shed 4 bases and J shed 1 base, with 13 bases lying between them. The CDR3 is CASSYNPESNTEAFF. In DNA form, the CDR3 reads TGTGCCAGCAGCTACAACCCCGAATCGAACACTGAAGCTTTCTTT.

This clonotype was seen more than once but under ten times. The rearrangement links TRBV7-9 to TRBJ2-3; 7 bases align to TRBD2. The V gene's germline CDR1 is SEHNR and CDR2 FQNEAQ (reference sequence). With V trimmed by 1 base and J by 11 bases, 12 bases remained unmatched. This CDR3 is built from 15 residues. Here the CDR3 reads CASSLGTGGHWGQYF. Here the CDR3 DNA reads TGTGCCAGCAGCTTAGGAACGGGAGGTCACTGGGGGCAGTATTTT.

This clonotype has ten or more counts. The V call is TRBV7-8, the J call TRBJ1-2; TRBD1 might be the D (6 bases). Looked up from germline, CDR1 is SGHVS and CDR2 is FQNEAQ. This CDR3 is 13 amino acids long. The V and J ends lost 5 bases and 6 bases respectively, with 13 bases between them. CDR3 residues: CASSLGGRDGYTF. The CDR3, as DNA: TGTGCCAGCAGCCTAGGGGGGAGAGATGGCTACACCTTC.

CDR3 sequence (DNA): TGTGCCAGCAGCCACGGGGGCACCGGGGAGCTGTTTTTT. Translation: CASSHGGTGELFF. V is TRBV3-1 and J is TRBJ2-2; perhaps TRBD2 as D (6 bases). The CDR3 is made up of 13 amino acids. V lost 3 bases to trimming and J lost 4 bases, with 6 bases between them. Germline V CDR1 and CDR2: LGHDT, YNNKEL (reference sequence). The whole variable domain, remainder taken from reference TRBV3-1 and TRBJ2-2, is DTAVSQTPKYLVTQMGNDKSIKCEQNLGHDTMYWYKQDSKKFLKIMFSYNNKELIINETVPNRFSPKSPDKAHLNLHINSLELGDSAVYFCASSHGGTGELFFGEGSRLTVL.

There are a few counts of this clonotype. This rearrangement joins TRBV5-1 to TRBJ2-1, with 14 bases fitting TRBD2. Germline values: CDR1 SGHRS, CDR2 YFSETQ. Trimming cost V 6 bases and J 7 bases; bases outside gene matches: 9. This CDR3 has 16 amino acids. The CDR3 region is CASNRPGLAGENEQFF. In DNA, the CDR3 is TGCGCCAGCAACCGACCGGGACTAGCGGGAGAAAATGAGCAGTTCTTC.

The chain is built from TRBV29-1 and TRBJ2-3; the D gene is possibly TRBD2 (6 bases). Germline CDR1 is SQVTM and CDR2 is ANQGSEA. Trimming pared 8 bases from V and 0 bases from J, leaving 21 bases between. The CDR3 has 16 residues. The CDR3 region has the DNA TGCAGCACCTACCGCGGAGCGGGCCCTAGCACAGATACGCAGTATTTT. Its protein product is CSTYRGAGPSTDTQYF.

The table lists this clonotype with many counts. In DNA, the CDR3 is TGTGCCAGCAACCTAGACCGCTTTAGCACAGATACGCAGTATTTT. Residues: CASNLDRFSTDTQYF. The chain is built from TRBV27 and TRBJ2-3, with no clear D. CDR1 and CDR2 from the germline V gene are MNHEY and SMNVEV (reference sequence). This CDR3 has 15 residues. V gave up 7 bases and J gave up 0 bases, with 14 bases separating them.

This chain uses TRBV25-1 with TRBJ2-2; 7 bases match TRBD1. The CDR3 is 12 amino acids. The V segment lost 10 bases and the J segment 7 bases; nucleotides outside the gene matches: 6. Germline-derived CDR1 and CDR2 are MGHDK and SYGVNS. CDR3 nucleotide sequence: TGTGCCACCTGGGGACAGAACGGGGAGCTGTTTTTT. Translating it yields CATWGQNGELFF.

This clonotype was seen repeatedly, ten times or more. The V and J genes are TRBV7-3 and TRBJ2-1; D uncertain. Germline V gene sequence: CDR1 SGHTA, CDR2 FQGTGA. The CDR3 loop spans 13 amino acids. The V and J ends lost 1 base and 6 bases respectively, with 7 bases between them. This CDR3 is CASSLKQFNEQFF. CDR3 DNA sequence: TGTGCCAGCAGCTTAAAACAGTTCAATGAGCAGTTCTTC. Together with reference TRBV7-3 and TRBJ2-1, the CDR3 gives the full variable domain: GAGVSQTPSNKVTEKGKYVELRCDPISGHTALYWYRQSLGQGPEFLIYFQGTGAADDSGLPNDRFFAVRPEGSVSTLKIQRTERGDSAVYLCASSLKQFNEQFFGPGTRLTVL.

This clonotype was found many times. The rearrangement joins TRBV29-1 to TRBJ2-1; a weak D match, TRBD1 (6 bases). The CDR3 consists of 13 residues. Germline CDR1 reads SQVTM; CDR2 reads ANQGSEA. The germline V and J ends were trimmed by 6 bases and 0 bases, with 9 bases remaining between them. The CDR3 nucleotides are TGCAGCGTCGGGACAACCTCCTACAATGAGCAGTTCTTC. This sequence encodes CSVGTTSYNEQFF.

This clonotype was counted at least ten times. The chain carries TRBV5-1 and TRBJ2-2; D not certain. The germline V and J ends were trimmed by 0 bases and 6 bases, with 6 bases remaining between them. CDR1 and CDR2 (germline): SGHRS, YFSETQ. The CDR3 totals 13 residues. The CDR3 DNA sequence: TGCGCCAGCAGCTTGGGGGCCTCCGGGGAGCTGTTTTTT. This encodes CASSLGASGELFF. The variable domain in full, with the rest retrieved from reference TRBV5-1 and TRBJ2-2, is KAGVTQTPRYLIKTRGQQVTLSCSPISGHRSVSWYQQTPGQGLQFLFEYFSETQRNKGNFPGRFSGRQFSNSRSEMNVSTLELGDSALYLCASSLGASGELFFGEGSRLTVL.

This clonotype was seen repeatedly, ten times or more. This chain links TRBV20-1 with TRBJ1-2; 9 bases are a match to TRBD1. V lost 0 bases, J lost 7 bases, and 3 bases stayed unmatched. From germline, CDR1 is DFQATT and CDR2 SNEGSKA (reference sequence). The CDR3 runs 13 residues. CDR3 amino acids: CSARETGGRGYTF. The CDR3 DNA reads TGCAGTGCTAGAGAAACAGGGGGCCGTGGCTACACCTTC.

In this sample, this clonotype turned up many times. The V gene is TRBV28, the J gene TRBJ1-2; 10 bases map to TRBD1. The CDR3 spans 15 residues. Per germline, CDR1 MDHEN and CDR2 SYDVKM. V was clipped by 5 bases and J by 4 bases; unmatched bases: 7. Here the CDR3 reads CASSTGQGSVYGYTF. The CDR3 DNA reads as TGTGCCAGCAGTACGGGACAGGGGAGCGTCTATGGCTACACCTTC.

This clonotype has ten or more counts. This chain links TRBV27 with TRBJ2-3; D is ambiguous. Germline V gene sequence: CDR1 MNHEY, CDR2 SMNVEV (reference sequence). This CDR3 contains 10 residues. Deletions cut 6 bases from V and 5 bases from J, with 3 bases between. The CDR3 loop is CASRGDTQYF. The DNA for the CDR3 is TGTGCCAGCAGAGGAGATACGCAGTATTTT.

This clonotype was found many times. The rearrangement links TRBV6-2 or TRBV6-3 to TRBJ1-5; TRBD1 might be the D (5 bases). The germline V gene has CDR1 MNHEY and CDR2 SVGEGT. The length of the CDR3 is 12 residues. The V and J ends lost 2 bases and 6 bases respectively, with 5 bases between them. The CDR3 DNA reads as TGTGCCAGCAGTTACGGGGGTCAGCCCCAGCATTTT. Translation: CASSYGGQPQHF.

This clonotype was observed at least ten times. The V call is TRBV7-9, the J call TRBJ1-2, with D possibly TRBD1 on 5 matching bases. This CDR3 region has 12 residues. Germline V gene data show CDR1 as SEHNR and CDR2 as FQNEAQ (reference sequence). Between the trimmed V and J ends, which lost 5 bases and 8 bases, there was a span of 12 bases. The CDR3 spells CASSQEGEGYTF. CDR3 nucleotide sequence: TGTGCCAGCAGCCAAGAAGGGGAGGGCTACACCTTC.

In this sample, this clonotype turned up many times. This chain connects TRBV7-9 to TRBJ2-5; no reliable D call. The CDR3 sequence is 14 residues long. Per germline, CDR1 SEHNR and CDR2 FQNEAQ (reference sequence). Trimming took off 1 base at V and 4 bases at J, with 10 bases between the two ends. The CDR3 is CASSLEKGPETQYF. The CDR3 DNA reads TGTGCCAGCAGCTTAGAAAAGGGTCCAGAGACCCAGTACTTC.

This clonotype was detected ten times or more. The V and J genes are TRBV3-1 and TRBJ1-1; no reliable D call. The V and J ends lost 2 bases and 1 base respectively, with 14 bases between them. Germline CDR1 LGHDT, CDR2 YNNKEL (reference sequence). This CDR3 region has 16 residues. CDR3 protein: CASSQPGPVGNTEAFF. CDR3 in DNA: TGTGCCAGCAGCCAACCCGGTCCTGTCGGGAACACTGAAGCTTTCTTT.

This clonotype was seen repeatedly, ten times or more. The chain is built from TRBV4-2 and TRBJ2-4; D ambiguous. V lost 0 bases, J lost 1 base, and 4 bases lay in between. The V gene's germline CDR1 is LGHNA and CDR2 YNFKEQ. This CDR3 has 14 amino acids. For the CDR3, the DNA is TGTGCCAGCAGCCAAGATGTGGCCAAAAACATTCAGTACTTC. This codes for CASSQDVAKNIQYF.

This clonotype has at least ten counts. The chain couples TRBV20-1 to TRBJ1-2; maybe TRBD1 (5 bases). Trimming pared 1 base from V and 4 bases from J, leaving 22 bases between. This CDR3 contains 17 residues. Germline CDR1 DFQATT, CDR2 SNEGSKA (reference sequence). For the CDR3, the DNA is TGCAGTGCTAGAGCAACCCCAGGGCGGTTTGCTTCCTATGGCTACACCTTC. Amino acid sequence: CSARATPGRFASYGYTF.